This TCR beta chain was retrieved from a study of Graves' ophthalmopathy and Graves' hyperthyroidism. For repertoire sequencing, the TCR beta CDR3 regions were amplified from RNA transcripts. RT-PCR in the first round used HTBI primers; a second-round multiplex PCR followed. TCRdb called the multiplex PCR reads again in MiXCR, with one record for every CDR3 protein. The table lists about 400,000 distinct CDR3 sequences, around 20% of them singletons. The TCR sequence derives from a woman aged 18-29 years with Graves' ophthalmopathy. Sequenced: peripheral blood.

CDR3 residues: CASSSLRDRGQRAFF. The CDR3 nucleotides are TGTGCCAGCAGTTCCCTCCGCGACAGGGGGCAACGAGCTTTCTTT. The chain couples TRBV28 to TRBJ1-1, with 10 bases aligning to TRBD1. The V and J ends lost 4 bases and 10 bases, in that order; junction bases with no gene match: 12. The CDR3 totals 15 residues. The germline gives CDR1 MDHEN, CDR2 SYDVKM.